Each of the 20 T cell receptor beta chains below was sequenced from the same sample in a study of T cell repertoires in cytomegalovirus infection. Using its own MiXCR run on the reads, TCRdb lists one record per CDR3 protein. The repertoire holds roughly 230,000 distinct CDR3 sequences, about 17% seen once, with 40% to 55% in the top ten. Sequenced sample: CD8+ T cells from PBMCs. These TCRs come from a human donor in good health (CMV status not recorded). Some clones in this sample may be carry-over from other donors' samples.

V is TRBV20-1 and J is TRBJ2-7; unclear D gene. V lost 0 bases and J lost 3, with 9 bases in between. Germline V gene lookup returns CDR1 DFQATT and CDR2 SNEGSKA (reference sequence). This CDR3 contains 13 residues. The CDR3 DNA reads TGCAGTGCTAGAGATGAGTTCAACTACGAGCAGTACTTC. It specifies CSARDEFNYEQYF.

This clonotype came up a few times. This chain links TRBV20-1 with TRBJ1-1; TRBD1 is a possible D gene (6 bases). The CDR3 runs to 15 residues. Germline lookup yields CDR1 DFQATT and CDR2 SNEGSKA (reference sequence). The V gene lost 0 bases and the J gene lost 5 bases, with 16 bases spanning the gap. DNA of the CDR3: TGCAGTGCTAGAGATATGGGCCAGGGGTTGACTGAAGCTTTCTTT. Protein product: CSARDMGQGLTEAFF.

This clonotype was counted at least ten times. The chain has TRBV11-1 and TRBJ2-7; maybe TRBD1 (6 bases). Germline values: CDR1 SGHAT, CDR2 FQDESV (reference sequence). The CDR3 loop spans 14 amino acids. With 2 bases removed from V and 5 bases from J, the gap between germline ends came to 13 bases. CDR3 region: CASSLFGNRDEQYF. The CDR3 region has the DNA TGTGCCAGCAGCTTATTCGGGAACAGGGACGAGCAGTACTTC. The whole variable domain, remainder taken from reference TRBV11-1 and TRBJ2-7, is EAEVAQSPRYKITEKSQAVAFWCDPISGHATLYWYRQILGQGPELLVQFQDESVVDDSQLPKDRFSAERLKGVDSTLKIQPAELGDSAMYLCASSLFGNRDEQYFGPGTRLTVT.

This clonotype was counted only a few times. The DNA is omitted, as the CDR3 cannot be located on it reliably, and the CDR3 follows TCRdb's listing. V gene TRBV2 combines with J gene TRBJ2-3; whether TRBD1, the table's D call, matches the DNA was not checked. The CDR3 spans 16 residues, counting both ends. Germline values: CDR1 SNHLY, CDR2 FYNNEI. The CDR3 region is CASILEPGQGRDTQYF.

The sample holds many counts of this clonotype. The rearrangement uses TRBV7-2 and TRBJ2-5; 11 bases are shared with TRBD2. Losses at the gene ends were 3 bases for V and 5 bases for J; bases not matched to a gene: 11. The CDR3 spans 17 residues. Germline-derived CDR1 and CDR2 are SGHTA and FQGNSA. DNA of the CDR3: TGTGCCAGCAGCTTCGGTGTGGTAGCGGGGGGGCGGGAGACCCAGTACTTC. Amino acid sequence: CASSFGVVAGGRETQYF.

This chain connects TRBV27 to TRBJ1-1, with TRBD1 matching over 11 bases. J gave up 5 bases and V 8 bases, and 7 bases lay outside the gene matches. Germline V gives CDR1 MNHEY, CDR2 SMNVEV (reference sequence). This CDR3 region has 14 residues. The CDR3 DNA reads as TGTGCCAGCGGGGCGGGACAGGGGGTTACTGAAGCTTTCTTT. It specifies CASGAGQGVTEAFF.

The chain recombines TRBV7-9 with TRBJ1-5; unclear D gene. The germline V gene has CDR1 SEHNR and CDR2 FQNEAQ (reference sequence). Trimming removed 7 bases from V and 7 bases from J, with 11 bases in between. The CDR3 spans 12 residues. The CDR3 spells CASNSPGQPQHF. The CDR3 nucleotides read TGTGCCAGCAACTCGCCGGGACAGCCCCAGCATTTT.

In its sample, this clonotype was seen a few times. V usage is TRBV29-1 and J usage is TRBJ2-5; 8 nucleotides match TRBD1. Trimming cost V 7 bases and J 1 base; bases outside gene matches: 5. The length of the CDR3 is 13 residues. From germline, CDR1 is SQVTM and CDR2 ANQGSEA. The CDR3 sequence: CSGGDRPQETQYF. Here the CDR3 DNA reads TGCAGCGGAGGGGACAGGCCCCAAGAGACCCAGTACTTC. Drawing the rest from reference TRBV29-1 and TRBJ2-5, the complete variable domain is SAVISQKPSRDICQRGTSLTIQCQVDSQVTMMFWYRQQPGQSLTLIATANQGSEATYESGFVIDKFPISRPNLTFSTLTVSNMSPEDSSIYLCSGGDRPQETQYFGPGTRLLVL.

The chain has TRBV2 and TRBJ2-3; perhaps TRBD1 as D (5 bases). CDR3 length equals 12 residues. Germline V gene lookup returns CDR1 SNHLY and CDR2 FYNNEI. Trimming cost V 9 bases and J 0 bases, with 7 bases left between them. CDR3 sequence (DNA): TGTGCCAGACAGGTTAGCACAGATACGCAGTATTTT. This gives the protein CARQVSTDTQYF.

This clonotype was seen a handful of times. This chain connects TRBV12-3 or TRBV12-4 to TRBJ1-2; 12 nucleotides line up with TRBD1. The CDR3 has 18 residues. Trimming cost V 6 bases and J 4 bases; bases outside gene matches: 15. CDR3 DNA: TGTGCCAGCAGAAATCCCCCGGGACAGGGGGCACAGGGCTATGGCTACACCTTC. Translating it yields CASRNPPGQGAQGYGYTF.

This sequence joins TRBV4-2 and TRBJ2-7; 7 bases are a match to TRBD1. CDR1 is LGHNA, CDR2 YNFKEQ, per germline. The trim removed 1 base at V and 1 base at J, leaving 4 bases unmatched. The CDR3 runs to 15 residues. The CDR3 DNA reads TGTGCCAGCAGCCAAGGACAGGGCCGATCCTACGAGCAGTACTTC. It yields the protein CASSQGQGRSYEQYF.

This clonotype was seen more than once but under ten times. The chain recombines TRBV6-2 or TRBV6-3 with TRBJ1-1; the D gene is possibly TRBD1 (5 bases). In germline, CDR1 is MNHEY, CDR2 SVGEGT. V was cut by 5 bases and J by 2 bases, with 12 bases left in between. CDR3 length: 14 amino acids. The CDR3 sequence is CASSGRWDNTEAFF. CDR3 DNA sequence: TGTGCCAGCAGTGGCCGTTGGGACAACACTGAAGCTTTCTTT.

This clonotype has more than one count but fewer than ten. V and J are TRBV20-1 and TRBJ2-2; no reliable D call. CDR1 and CDR2 (germline): DFQATT, SNEGSKA (reference sequence). The length of the CDR3 is 13 residues. V was cut by 4 bases and J by 1 base, with 7 bases left in between. CDR3 nucleotide sequence: TGCAGTGCTATAGACGGGAACACCGGGGAGCTGTTTTTT. Its protein product is CSAIDGNTGELFF.

Many counts were recorded for this clonotype. V gene TRBV7-2 combines with J gene TRBJ2-7; D may correspond to TRBD1 or TRBD2 (5 bases each). Trimming shortened V by 0 bases and J by 3 bases, and 9 bases separated the two germline ends. The CDR3 has 14 amino acids. The germline gives CDR1 SGHTA, CDR2 FQGNSA. The CDR3 bases are TGTGCCAGCAGCTTAGCGGGGGTACTCTACGAGCAGTACTTC. This sequence encodes CASSLAGVLYEQYF.

Only a few counts were recorded for this clonotype. The chain couples TRBV6-5 to TRBJ2-1; TRBD2 matches 10 bases. Trimming took 8 bases from V and 10 from J; bases not matched to a gene: 5. Germline V gene data show CDR1 as MNHEY and CDR2 as SVGAGI. The CDR3 has 12 amino acids. CDR3 region: CASRTSGDEQFF. The DNA for the CDR3 is TGTGCCAGCCGGACTAGCGGTGACGAGCAGTTCTTC.

This clonotype was observed a handful of times. V and J are TRBV25-1 and TRBJ2-7; TRBD2 matches at 7 bases. V shed 0 bases, J shed 2 bases, and the junction held 13 bases outside the gene matches. Germline CDR1 reads MGHDK; CDR2 reads SYGVNS. The CDR3 spans 18 residues. The CDR3 DNA reads TGTGCCAGCAGTGAATATTACGTCTCGGCGGGGGAACCCTACGAGCAGTACTTC. Protein sequence: CASSEYYVSAGEPYEQYF.

This clonotype was counted between two and nine times. The gene calls are TRBV11-2 and TRBJ2-7, with TRBD1 matching 7 bases. Germline CDR1 and CDR2: SGHAT and FQNNGV. Trimming at V came to 7 bases and at J to 0 bases, leaving 9 bases not matched to a gene. CDR3 length equals 15 residues. As DNA, the CDR3 is TGTGCCAGCACCTTCCTCAGGGGGAGCTCCTACGAGCAGTACTTC. It encodes CASTFLRGSSYEQYF. Using reference TRBV11-2 and TRBJ2-7 for the parts outside the CDR3, the full variable domain is EAGVAQSPRYKIIEKRQSVAFWCNPISGHATLYWYQQILGQGPKLLIQFQNNGVVDDSQLPKDRFSAERLKGVDSTLKIQPAKLEDSAVYLCASTFLRGSSYEQYFGPGTRLTVT.

This chain connects TRBV27 to TRBJ2-3; D gene ambiguous. The ends were cut back, 3 bases at V and 0 bases at J, with 10 bases in the middle. Looked up from germline, CDR1 is MNHEY and CDR2 is SMNVEV (reference sequence). The CDR3 loop spans 15 amino acids. CDR3: CASSLSAYSTDTQYF. CDR3 DNA: TGTGCCAGCAGTTTGTCAGCTTATAGCACAGATACGCAGTATTTT.

The gene calls are TRBV6-5 and TRBJ1-1, with TRBD1 as a possible D gene (6 bases). The ends were cut back, 2 bases at V and 1 base at J, with 14 bases in the middle. The CDR3 is made up of 16 amino acids. The germline V gene encodes CDR1 MNHEY and CDR2 SVGAGI. The DNA of the CDR3 is TGTGCCAGCAGTTACAGGGGGTGGGTCGAGAACACTGAAGCTTTCTTT. Protein: CASSYRGWVENTEAFF.

A few counts support this clonotype. The V gene is TRBV6-5, the J gene TRBJ2-1; 8 bases are a match to TRBD2. The J segment lost 7 bases and the V segment lost 2 bases, leaving 10 bases of the junction unmatched. In germline, CDR1 is MNHEY, CDR2 SVGAGI. The CDR3 consists of 16 residues. The CDR3 here is CASSYTTSGLKNEQFF. CDR3 sequence (DNA): TGTGCCAGCAGTTACACTACTAGCGGCCTTAAGAATGAGCAGTTCTTC.